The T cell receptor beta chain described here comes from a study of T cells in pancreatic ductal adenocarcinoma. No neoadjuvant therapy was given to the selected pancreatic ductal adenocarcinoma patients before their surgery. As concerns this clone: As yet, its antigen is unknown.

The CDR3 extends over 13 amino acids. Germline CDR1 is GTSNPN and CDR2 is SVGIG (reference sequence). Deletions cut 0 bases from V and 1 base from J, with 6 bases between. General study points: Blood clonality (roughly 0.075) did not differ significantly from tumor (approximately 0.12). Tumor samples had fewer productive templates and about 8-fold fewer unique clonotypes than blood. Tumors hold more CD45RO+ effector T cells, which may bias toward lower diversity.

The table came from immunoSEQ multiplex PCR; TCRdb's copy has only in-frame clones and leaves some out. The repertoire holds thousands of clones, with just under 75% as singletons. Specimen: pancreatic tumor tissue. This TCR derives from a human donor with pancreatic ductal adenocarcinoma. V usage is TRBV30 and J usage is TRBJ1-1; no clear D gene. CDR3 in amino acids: CAWSVTENTEAFF. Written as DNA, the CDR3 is TGTGCCTGGAGTGTTACAGAGAACACTGAAGCTTTCTTT. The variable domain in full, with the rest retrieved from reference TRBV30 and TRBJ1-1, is SQTIHQWPATLVQPVGSPLSLECTVEGTSNPNLYWYRQAAGRGLQLLFYSVGIGQISSEVPQNLSASRPQDRQFILSSKKLLLSDSGFYLCAWSVTENTEAFFGQGTRLTVV.